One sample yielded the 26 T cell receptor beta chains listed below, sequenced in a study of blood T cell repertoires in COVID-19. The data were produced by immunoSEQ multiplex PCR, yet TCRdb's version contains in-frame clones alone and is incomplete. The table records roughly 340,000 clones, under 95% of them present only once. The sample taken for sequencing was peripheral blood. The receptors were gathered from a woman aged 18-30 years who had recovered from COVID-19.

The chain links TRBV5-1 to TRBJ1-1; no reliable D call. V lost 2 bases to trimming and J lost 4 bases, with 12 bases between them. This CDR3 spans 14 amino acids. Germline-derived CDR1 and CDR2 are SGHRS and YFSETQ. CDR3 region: CASSFGRSGTEAFF. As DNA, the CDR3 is TGCGCCAGCAGCTTCGGGAGGAGTGGCACTGAAGCTTTCTTT.

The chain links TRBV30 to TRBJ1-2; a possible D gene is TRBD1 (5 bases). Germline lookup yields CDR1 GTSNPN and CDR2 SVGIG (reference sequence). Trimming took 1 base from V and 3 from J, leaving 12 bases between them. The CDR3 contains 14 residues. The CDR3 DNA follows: TGTGCCTGGAGTGGGGGGTGGGGGGACTATGGCTACACCTTC. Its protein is CAWSGGWGDYGYTF.

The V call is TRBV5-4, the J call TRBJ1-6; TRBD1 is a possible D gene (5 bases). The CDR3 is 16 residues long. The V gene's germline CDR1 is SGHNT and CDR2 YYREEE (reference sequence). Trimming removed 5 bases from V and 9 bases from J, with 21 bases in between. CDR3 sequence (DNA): TGTGCCAGCAGAGATCCAGAACAGGTGGTGAGTTCACCCCTCCACTTT. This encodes CASRDPEQVVSSPLHF.

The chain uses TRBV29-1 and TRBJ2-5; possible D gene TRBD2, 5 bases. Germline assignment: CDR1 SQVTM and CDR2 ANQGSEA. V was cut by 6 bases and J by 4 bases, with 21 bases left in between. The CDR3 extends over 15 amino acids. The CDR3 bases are TGCAGCGTCGTCCCACCCCCAGAACGGGGAGAGACCCAGTACTTC. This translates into CSVVPPPERGETQYF.

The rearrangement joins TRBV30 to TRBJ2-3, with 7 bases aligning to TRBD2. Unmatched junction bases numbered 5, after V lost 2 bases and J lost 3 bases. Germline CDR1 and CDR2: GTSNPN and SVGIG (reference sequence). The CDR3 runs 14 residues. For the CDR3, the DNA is TGTGCCTGGAGTATCCTAGCGGTAACAGATACGCAGTATTTT. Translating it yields CAWSILAVTDTQYF.

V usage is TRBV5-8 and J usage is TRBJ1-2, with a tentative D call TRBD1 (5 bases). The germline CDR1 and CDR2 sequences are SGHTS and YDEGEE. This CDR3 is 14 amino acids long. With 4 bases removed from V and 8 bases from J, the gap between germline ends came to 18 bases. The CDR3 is CASSAMGRGEGYTF. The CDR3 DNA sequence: TGTGCCAGCAGCGCAATGGGGAGGGGTGAAGGCTACACCTTC.

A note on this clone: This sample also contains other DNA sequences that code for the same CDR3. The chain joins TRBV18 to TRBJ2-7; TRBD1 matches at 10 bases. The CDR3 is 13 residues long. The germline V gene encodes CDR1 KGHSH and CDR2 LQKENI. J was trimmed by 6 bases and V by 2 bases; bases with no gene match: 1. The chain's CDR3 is CASSPRDRGEQYV. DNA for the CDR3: TGTGCCAGCTCACCAAGGGACAGGGGCGAGCAGTACGTC.

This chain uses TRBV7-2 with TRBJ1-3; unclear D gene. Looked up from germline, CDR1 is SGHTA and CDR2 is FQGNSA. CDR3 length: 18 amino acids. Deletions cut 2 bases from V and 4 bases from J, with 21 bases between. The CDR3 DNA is TGTGCCAGCAGCTTATTTTCCCGAAGCTCCATGATAGGAAACACCATATATTTT. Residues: CASSLFSRSSMIGNTIYF. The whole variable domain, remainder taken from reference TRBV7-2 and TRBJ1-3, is GAGVSQSPSNKVTEKGKDVELRCDPISGHTALYWYRQSLGQGLEFLIYFQGNSAPDKSGLPSDRFSAERTGGSVSTLTIQRTQQEDSAVYLCASSLFSRSSMIGNTIYFGEGSWLTVV.

This CDR3 is CASSDRGSHYGYTF. The CDR3 DNA sequence: TGTGCCAGCAGTGACAGGGGGAGTCACTATGGCTACACCTTC. The V call is TRBV6-1, the J call TRBJ1-2, with 7 bases aligning to TRBD1. The germline CDR1 and CDR2 sequences are MNHNS and SASEGT. The V segment lost 3 bases and the J segment 3 bases; nucleotides outside the gene matches: 4. The CDR3 is 14 amino acids.

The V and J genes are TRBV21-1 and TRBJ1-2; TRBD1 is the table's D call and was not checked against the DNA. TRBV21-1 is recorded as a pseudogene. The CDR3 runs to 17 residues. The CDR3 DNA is TGTGCCAGCAGCAAAGCAAGTTGGCAGGGGGCACCCTATGGCTACACCTTC. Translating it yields CASSKASWQGAPYGYTF.

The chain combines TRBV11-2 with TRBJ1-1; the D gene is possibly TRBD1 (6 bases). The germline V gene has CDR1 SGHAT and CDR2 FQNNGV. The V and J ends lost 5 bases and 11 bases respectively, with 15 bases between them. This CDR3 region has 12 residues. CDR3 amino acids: CASSRPGRGAFF. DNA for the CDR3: TGTGCCAGCAGCCGACCAGGGAGGGGGGCTTTCTTT.

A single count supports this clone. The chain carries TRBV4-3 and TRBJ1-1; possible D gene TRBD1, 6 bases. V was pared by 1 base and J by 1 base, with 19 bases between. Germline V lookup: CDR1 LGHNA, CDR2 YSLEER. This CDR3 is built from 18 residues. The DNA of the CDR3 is TGCGCCAGCAGCCAAGGACTGGGGACACACCGACAGAACACTGAAGCTTTCTTT. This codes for CASSQGLGTHRQNTEAFF.

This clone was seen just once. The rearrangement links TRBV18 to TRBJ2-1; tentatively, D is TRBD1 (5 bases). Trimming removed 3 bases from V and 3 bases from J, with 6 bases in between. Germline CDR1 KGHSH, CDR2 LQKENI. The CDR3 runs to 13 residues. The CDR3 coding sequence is TGTGCCAGCTCACCCAGGGACTACAATGAGCAGTTCTTC. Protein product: CASSPRDYNEQFF. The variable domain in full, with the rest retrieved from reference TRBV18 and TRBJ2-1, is NAGVMQNPRHLVRRRGQEARLRCSPMKGHSHVYWYRQLPEEGLKFMVYLQKENIIDESGMPKERFSAEFPKEGPSILRIQQVVRGDSAAYFCASSPRDYNEQFFGPGTRLTVL.

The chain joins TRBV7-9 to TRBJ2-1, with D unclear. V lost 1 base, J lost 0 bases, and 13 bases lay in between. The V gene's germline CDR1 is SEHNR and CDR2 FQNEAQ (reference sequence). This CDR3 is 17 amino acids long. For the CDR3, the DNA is TGTGCCAGCAGCTTAGGTGCAATGGTTAGCTCCTACAATGAGCAGTTCTTC. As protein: CASSLGAMVSSYNEQFF.

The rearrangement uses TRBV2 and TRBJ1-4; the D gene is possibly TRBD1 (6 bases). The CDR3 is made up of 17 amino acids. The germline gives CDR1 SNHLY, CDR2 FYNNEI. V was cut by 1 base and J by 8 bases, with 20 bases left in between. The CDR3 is CASSEGGQPFEAEKLFF. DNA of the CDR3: TGTGCCAGCAGTGAAGGCGGACAGCCCTTTGAGGCGGAAAAACTGTTTTTT. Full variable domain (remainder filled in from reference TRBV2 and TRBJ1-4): EPEVTQTPSHQVTQMGQEVILRCVPISNHLYFYWYRQILGQKVEFLVSFYNNEISEKSEIFDDQFSVERPDGSNFTLKIRSTKLEDSAMYFCASSEGGQPFEAEKLFFGSGTQLSVL.

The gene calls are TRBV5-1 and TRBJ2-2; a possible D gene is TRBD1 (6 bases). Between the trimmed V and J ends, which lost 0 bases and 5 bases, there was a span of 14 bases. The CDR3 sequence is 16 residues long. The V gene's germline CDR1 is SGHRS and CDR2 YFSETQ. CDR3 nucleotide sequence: TGCGCCAGCAGCTTGGCAGGGGTTATAGGGACCGGGGAGCTGTTTTTT. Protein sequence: CASSLAGVIGTGELFF.

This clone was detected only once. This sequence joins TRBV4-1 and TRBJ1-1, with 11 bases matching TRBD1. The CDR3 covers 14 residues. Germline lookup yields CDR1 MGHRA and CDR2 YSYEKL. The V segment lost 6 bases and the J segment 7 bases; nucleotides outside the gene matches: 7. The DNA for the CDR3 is TGCGCCAGCAGTCTAGGACAGGGGGCTGTTGAAGCTTTCTTT. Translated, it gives CASSLGQGAVEAFF.

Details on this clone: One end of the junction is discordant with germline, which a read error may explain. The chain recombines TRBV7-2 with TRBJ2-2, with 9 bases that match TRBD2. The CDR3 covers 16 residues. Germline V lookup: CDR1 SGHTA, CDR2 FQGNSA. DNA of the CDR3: TGTGCCAGCACCCCAAGGCCTAGCGGGAACCCCGGGGAGCTGTTTTTT. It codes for CASTPRPSGNPGELFF.

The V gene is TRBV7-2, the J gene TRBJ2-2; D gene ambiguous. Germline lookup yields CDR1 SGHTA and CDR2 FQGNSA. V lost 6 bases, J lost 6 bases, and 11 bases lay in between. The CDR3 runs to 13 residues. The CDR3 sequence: CASSHGRSGELFF. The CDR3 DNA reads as TGTGCCAGCAGTCACGGTCGCTCCGGGGAGCTGTTTTTT.

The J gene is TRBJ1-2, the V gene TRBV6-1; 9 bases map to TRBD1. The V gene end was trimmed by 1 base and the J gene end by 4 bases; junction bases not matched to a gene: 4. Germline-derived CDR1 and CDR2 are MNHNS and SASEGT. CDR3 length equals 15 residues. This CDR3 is CASSEGQGEFYGYTF. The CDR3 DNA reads TGTGCCAGCAGTGAAGGACAGGGGGAATTCTATGGCTACACCTTC.

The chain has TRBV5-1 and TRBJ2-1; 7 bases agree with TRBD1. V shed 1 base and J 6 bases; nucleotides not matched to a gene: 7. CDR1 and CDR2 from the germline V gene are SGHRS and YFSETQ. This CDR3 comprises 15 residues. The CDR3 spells CASSLPGGSLNEQFF. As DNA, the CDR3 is TGCGCCAGCAGCTTGCCAGGGGGTTCCCTCAATGAGCAGTTCTTC. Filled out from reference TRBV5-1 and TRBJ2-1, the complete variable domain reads KAGVTQTPRYLIKTRGQQVTLSCSPISGHRSVSWYQQTPGQGLQFLFEYFSETQRNKGNFPGRFSGRQFSNSRSEMNVSTLELGDSALYLCASSLPGGSLNEQFFGPGTRLTVL.

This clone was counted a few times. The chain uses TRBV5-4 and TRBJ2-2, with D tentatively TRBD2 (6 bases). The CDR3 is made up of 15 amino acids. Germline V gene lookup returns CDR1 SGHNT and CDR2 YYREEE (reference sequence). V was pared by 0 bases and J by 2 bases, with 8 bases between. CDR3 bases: TGTGCCAGCAGCTTGGTAGCGGAAAACACCGGGGAGCTGTTTTTT. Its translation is CASSLVAENTGELFF.

The DNA of the CDR3 is TGTGCCAGCAGCTTTGCGGGGGCCAAAAACATTCAGTACTTC. Its protein is CASSFAGAKNIQYF. V gene TRBV7-2 combines with J gene TRBJ2-4; D may be TRBD2 (6 bases). CDR3 length equals 14 residues. Trimming left V 3 bases short and J 1 base short, with 7 bases between. CDR1 is SGHTA and CDR2 is FQGNSA in the germline V gene.

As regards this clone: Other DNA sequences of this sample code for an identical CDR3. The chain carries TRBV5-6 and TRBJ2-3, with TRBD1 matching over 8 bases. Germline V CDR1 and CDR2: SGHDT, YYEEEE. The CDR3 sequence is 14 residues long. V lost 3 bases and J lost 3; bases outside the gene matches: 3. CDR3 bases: TGTGCCAGCAGCTCCTACAGGGGGACAGATACGCAGTATTTT. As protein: CASSSYRGTDTQYF.

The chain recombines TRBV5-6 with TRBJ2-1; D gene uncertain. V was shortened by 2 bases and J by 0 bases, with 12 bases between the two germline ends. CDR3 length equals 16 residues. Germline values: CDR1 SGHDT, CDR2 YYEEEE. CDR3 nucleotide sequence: TGTGCCAGCAGCTTTTATCATTTGAGCTCCTACAATGAGCAGTTCTTC. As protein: CASSFYHLSSYNEQFF.

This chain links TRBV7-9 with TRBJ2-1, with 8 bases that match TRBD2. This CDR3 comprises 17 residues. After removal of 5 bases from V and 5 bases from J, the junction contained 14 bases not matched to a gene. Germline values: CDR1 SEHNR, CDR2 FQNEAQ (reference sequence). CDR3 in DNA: TGTGCCAGCAGCCTGGATTTTCTGCGGGAGGATCACAATGAGCAGTTCTTC. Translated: CASSLDFLREDHNEQFF.